Shown below are 17 T cell receptor beta chains from a single sample sequenced in a study of shared clonotypes between healthy human individuals. Produced via immunoSEQ multiplex PCR; TCRdb's table is partial and in-frame only. The table includes hundreds of thousands of clones, about 97% detected once. The material sequenced was memory CD8+ T cells sorted from blood. Indicated subset: CD45RO+ cells pooled with CCR7-negative TemRA cells. The source of these receptors is a man in his thirties or forties in good health.

The V gene is TRBV28, the J gene TRBJ2-4; D is undetermined. In germline, CDR1 is MDHEN, CDR2 SYDVKM. Trimming removed 8 bases at V and 8 bases at J, with 13 bases between. CDR3 length equals 12 residues. The CDR3 region has the DNA TGTGCCAGCGGCTCACGTGTGTACATTCAGTACTTC. Amino acids: CASGSRVYIQYF.

This sequence joins TRBV7-9 and TRBJ2-5; TRBD2 might be the D (5 bases). V was cut by 4 bases and J by 1 base, with 16 bases left in between. CDR1 is SEHNR and CDR2 is FQNEAQ in the germline V gene (reference sequence). The CDR3 length is 16 residues. DNA for the CDR3: TGTGCCAGCAGCTCTTACGACTACTCCCTCCAAGAGACCCAGTACTTC. Translation gives CASSSYDYSLQETQYF. The full variable domain, rest sourced from reference TRBV7-9 and TRBJ2-5, is DTGVSQNPRHKITKRGQNVTFRCDPISEHNRLYWYRQTLGQGPEFLTYFQNEAQLEKSRLLSDRFSAERPKGSFSTLEIQRTEQGDSAMYLCASSSYDYSLQETQYFGPGTRLLVL.

The rearrangement links TRBV4-1 to TRBJ1-3, with D perhaps TRBD1 (5 bases). V lost 0 bases, J lost 3 bases, and 15 bases lay in between. This CDR3 spans 17 amino acids. Germline V CDR1 and CDR2: MGHRA, YSYEKL. In DNA form, the CDR3 reads TGCGCCAGCAGCCAAGAACGAACCGGGACGGGTGGAAACACCATATATTTT. Its translation is CASSQERTGTGGNTIYF.

V gene TRBV12-5 combines with J gene TRBJ1-5; 8 bases fit TRBD1. The ends lost 6 bases at V and 6 bases at J; junction bases unmatched: 10. Germline V gene lookup returns CDR1 LGHNT and CDR2 FRNRAP. The CDR3 runs 15 residues. The chain's CDR3 is CASGTGDTTVQPQHF. CDR3 DNA sequence: TGTGCTAGTGGGACAGGGGATACAACAGTTCAGCCCCAGCATTTT.

The genes are TRBV6-1 and TRBJ2-1; TRBD2 matches at 11 bases. CDR1 is MNHNS, CDR2 SASEGT, per germline. The CDR3 totals 13 residues. V gave up 6 bases and J gave up 7 bases; unmatched junction bases: 2. The CDR3 bases are TGTGCCAGCAGGACTAGCGGGATAAATGAGCAGTTCTTC. Its translation: CASRTSGINEQFF.

The chain links TRBV2 to TRBJ2-3; 14 nucleotides agree with TRBD2. CDR1 SNHLY and CDR2 FYNNEI come from the germline V gene. The CDR3 is 16 residues long. With V trimmed by 5 bases and J by 2 bases, 3 bases remained unmatched. The CDR3 sequence is CASSRLAGGSTDTQYF. In DNA, the CDR3 is TGTGCCAGCAGTCGACTAGCGGGAGGGTCCACAGATACGCAGTATTTT.

The chain is built from TRBV10-2 and TRBJ2-7; TRBD1 agrees at 8 bases. This CDR3 spans 19 amino acids. Germline V CDR1 and CDR2: WSHSY, SAAADI. V shed 6 bases and J 5 bases; nucleotides not matched to a gene: 24. The CDR3 protein is CASRSGTGLRGGMGHEQYF. DNA of the CDR3: TGCGCCAGCAGGAGTGGGACAGGATTGCGCGGCGGGATGGGACACGAGCAGTACTTC.

The chain has TRBV19 and TRBJ2-7; 9 bases are a match to TRBD1. This CDR3 region has 13 residues. Trimming at V came to 6 bases and at J to 4 bases, leaving 4 bases not matched to a gene. Germline CDR1 and CDR2: LNHDA and SQIVND (reference sequence). The DNA of the CDR3 is TGTGCCAGTAGGGGACAGGGCAATTACGAGCAGTACTTC. This translates into CASRGQGNYEQYF.

CDR3 sequence: CASSELLSSGTYGYTF. The CDR3 bases are TGTGCCAGCAGTGAACTTCTTTCGTCAGGGACCTATGGCTACACCTTC. The rearrangement links TRBV6-1 to TRBJ1-2; weak D call: TRBD1 (5 bases). With 2 bases removed from V and 4 bases from J, the gap between germline ends came to 17 bases. There are 16 residues in the CDR3. The germline V gene encodes CDR1 MNHNS and CDR2 SASEGT.

The chain links TRBV28 to TRBJ2-5; TRBD2 might be the D (5 bases). The CDR3 covers 14 residues. Trimming cost V 5 bases and J 2 bases, with 12 bases left between them. Germline V gene sequence: CDR1 MDHEN, CDR2 SYDVKM. CDR3 DNA: TGTGCCAGCAGTCCGGGGATCCTACAAGAGACCCAGTACTTC. This codes for CASSPGILQETQYF. Full variable domain (rest looked up from reference TRBV28 and TRBJ2-5): DVKVTQSSRYLVKRTGEKVFLECVQDMDHENMFWYRQDPGLGLRLIYFSYDVKMKEKGDIPEGYSVSREKKERFSLILESASTNQTSMYLCASSPGILQETQYFGPGTRLLVL.

V is TRBV4-2 and J is TRBJ1-5; 7 positions agree with TRBD1. Germline V gene data show CDR1 as LGHNA and CDR2 as YNFKEQ. The CDR3 is made up of 18 amino acids. V trimming: 0 bases; J trimming: 3 bases; junction bases outside the gene matches: 11. The CDR3, as DNA: TGTGCCAGCAGCCAAGATTATTCTTTTGGGACAGCCAATCAGCCCCAGCATTTT. Its protein is CASSQDYSFGTANQPQHF.

This clone occurred once. The V and J genes are TRBV28 and TRBJ2-7, with 8 nucleotides matching TRBD2. The CDR3 covers 14 residues. Germline assignment: CDR1 MDHEN and CDR2 SYDVKM. The J segment lost 0 bases and the V segment lost 8 bases, leaving 6 bases of the junction unmatched. The CDR3 region is CASSPGGGSYEQYF. The DNA of the CDR3 is TGTGCCAGCTCTCCGGGGGGGGGCTCCTACGAGCAGTACTTC.

CDR3 amino acids: CASGRLANTGELFF. The CDR3, as DNA: TGCGCCAGCGGAAGACTAGCCAACACCGGGGAGCTGTTTTTT. The chain is built from TRBV5-1 and TRBJ2-2; 7 bases fit TRBD2. This CDR3 is 14 amino acids long. Germline CDR1 is SGHRS and CDR2 is YFSETQ. J gave up 2 bases and V 7 bases, and 5 bases lay outside the gene matches.

The rearrangement links TRBV28 to TRBJ2-7; TRBD1 might be the D (6 bases). Germline CDR1 and CDR2: MDHEN and SYDVKM. The CDR3 sequence is 12 residues long. The V gene lost 7 bases and the J gene lost 6 bases, with 13 bases spanning the gap. CDR3 DNA: TGTGCCAGCACCCTTCAGGGGCCCGAGCAGTACTTC. Translating gives CASTLQGPEQYF.

The chain is built from TRBV30 and TRBJ1-5, with TRBD1 matching over 7 bases. The trim removed 3 bases at V and 3 bases at J, leaving 2 bases unmatched. The CDR3 consists of 13 residues. Germline CDR1 and CDR2: GTSNPN and SVGIG (reference sequence). For the CDR3, the DNA is TGTGCCTGGAGAGGGGGCCTCAATCAGCCCCAGCATTTT. Translated: CAWRGGLNQPQHF.

The CDR3 DNA reads TGTGCCAGCAGCTACGGGACTAGCGGAAATGAGCAGTTCTTC. Encoded protein: CASSYGTSGNEQFF. The V gene is TRBV5-4, the J gene TRBJ2-1; 11 bases match TRBD2. V gave up 3 bases and J gave up 7 bases; unmatched junction bases: 3. Germline V lookup: CDR1 SGHNT, CDR2 YYREEE (reference sequence). CDR3 length: 14 amino acids.

The CDR3, as DNA: TGTGCCAGCAGCTTAGCCCCGGGACTAGCGGGAGGGCCTGCGTCGTTCTTC. Amino acid sequence: CASSLAPGLAGGPASFF. The chain has TRBV7-2 and TRBJ2-1; 16 nucleotides match TRBD2. The ends lost 0 bases at V and 15 bases at J; junction bases unmatched: 11. Germline-derived CDR1 and CDR2 are SGHTA and FQGNSA. This CDR3 region has 17 residues.